The 10 T cell receptor beta chains listed next were all sequenced from one sample in a study of vaccination and CD4 T cells after COVID-19. Treatment defined: roughly 10-day PBMC culture with coronavirus spike peptide pools or control peptides (ViraFEST assay). The antigens these receptors bind are not known. Sequencing of DNA taken from cultured CD4+ T cells relied on the Oncomine TCR Beta short-read assay. TCRdb re-called the PCR reads through MiXCR, storing one row per CDR3 protein. The sample includes approximately 15,000 distinct CDR3 sequences, 21% of them seen just once. The source was CD4+ T cells from blood, cultured in vitro, collected before SARS-CoV-2 vaccination. The receptors come from a human donor who received a COVID-19 vaccine.

This chain uses TRBV30 with TRBJ2-7; a weak D match, TRBD1 (6 bases). CDR1 GTSNPN and CDR2 SVGIG come from the germline V gene (reference sequence). Trimming left V 7 bases short and J 2 bases short, with 18 bases between. CDR3 length: 14 amino acids. The CDR3 loop reads CAFAAHGQPYEQYF. The DNA of the CDR3 is TGTGCCTTCGCAGCCCACGGACAGCCCTACGAGCAGTACTTC. Full variable domain (missing parts from reference TRBV30 and TRBJ2-7): SQTIHQWPATLVQPVGSPLSLECTVEGTSNPNLYWYRQAAGRGLQLLFYSVGIGQISSEVPQNLSASRPQDRQFILSSKKLLLSDSGFYLCAFAAHGQPYEQYFGPGTRLTVT.

The table lists this clonotype with a few counts. The chain is built from TRBV24-1 and TRBJ2-7; possible D gene TRBD1, 6 bases. The CDR3 loop spans 16 amino acids. V was trimmed by 4 bases and J by 9 bases, leaving 24 bases between them. Germline V lookup: CDR1 KGHDR, CDR2 SFDVKD. CDR3 loop: CATSDPGTQTSTGQYF. The CDR3 DNA is TGTGCCACCAGTGACCCCGGGACACAGACCTCTACGGGGCAGTACTTC.

The CDR3 sequence: CAWTPGTGGREQYF. The DNA for the CDR3 is TGTGCCTGGACCCCCGGGACAGGGGGTCGAGAGCAGTACTTC. V gene TRBV30 combines with J gene TRBJ2-7, with 11 bases fitting TRBD1. The CDR3 is made up of 14 amino acids. V was clipped by 4 bases and J by 7 bases; unmatched bases: 9. Germline V gives CDR1 GTSNPN, CDR2 SVGIG (reference sequence).

This clonotype was observed a handful of times. The genes are TRBV20-1 and TRBJ2-5; 10 nucleotides align to TRBD2. Germline V gene data show CDR1 as DFQATT and CDR2 as SNEGSKA (reference sequence). CDR3 length equals 15 residues. V gave up 5 bases and J gave up 5 bases; unmatched junction bases: 11. The CDR3 DNA is TGCAGTGCTTCTCTAGCGGGGGCCTACCGGGAGACCCAGTACTTC. Protein sequence: CSASLAGAYRETQYF.

The chain joins TRBV20-1 to TRBJ2-7, with D perhaps assigned TRBD1 or TRBD2 (5 bases each). CDR1 is DFQATT, CDR2 SNEGSKA, per germline (reference sequence). Trimming removed 5 bases from V and 6 bases from J, with 17 bases in between. The CDR3 has 13 residues. CDR3 coding DNA: TGCAGTGCTTGGGACGGTGGGATCTTCGAGCAGTACTTC. Protein: CSAWDGGIFEQYF.

This clonotype was seen a handful of times. V gene TRBV6-5 combines with J gene TRBJ2-7; the D is unclear. Germline V CDR1 and CDR2: MNHEY, SVGAGI. The length of the CDR3 is 12 residues. V was cut by 4 bases and J by 5 bases, with 9 bases left in between. The CDR3 region is CASSSLDDEQYF. CDR3 nucleotides: TGTGCCAGCAGTTCCCTGGACGACGAGCAGTACTTC.

This clonotype was counted between two and nine times. The chain is built from TRBV6-5 and TRBJ1-1, with D maybe TRBD1 (6 bases). V was clipped by 0 bases and J by 1 base, with 9 bases between them. The CDR3 runs to 15 residues. Germline CDR1 and CDR2: MNHEY and SVGAGI. CDR3 in DNA: TGTGCCAGCAGTTACTCGGGACAAACGAACACTGAAGCTTTCTTT. Protein: CASSYSGQTNTEAFF.

This clonotype was detected a few times. The chain joins TRBV19 to TRBJ1-5; D is uncertain. Trimming took 4 bases from V and 0 from J, leaving 7 bases between them. The CDR3 runs 14 residues. Germline V CDR1 and CDR2: LNHDA, SQIVND (reference sequence). The DNA of the CDR3 is TGTGCCAGTAGTACCTCCAATAGCAATCAGCCCCAGCATTTT. Its translation is CASSTSNSNQPQHF.

This chain links TRBV11-3 with TRBJ1-4, with D hard to call. With 2 bases removed from V and 12 bases from J, the gap between germline ends came to 10 bases. Germline V gene data show CDR1 as SGHNT and CDR2 as YENEEA. The CDR3 covers 12 residues. DNA of the CDR3: TGTGCCAGCAGCTTATCCGGGTGGGAACTGTTTTTT. Its translation is CASSLSGWELFF.

This chain connects TRBV12-3 or TRBV12-4 to TRBJ1-1; 10 bases map to TRBD1. This CDR3 has 17 residues. The V and J ends lost 4 bases and 2 bases, in that order; junction bases with no gene match: 10. In nucleotides, the CDR3 is TGTGCCAGCAGTTCTCGAGACAGGGGGCAGGTAAACACTGAAGCTTTCTTT. The encoded protein is CASSSRDRGQVNTEAFF.